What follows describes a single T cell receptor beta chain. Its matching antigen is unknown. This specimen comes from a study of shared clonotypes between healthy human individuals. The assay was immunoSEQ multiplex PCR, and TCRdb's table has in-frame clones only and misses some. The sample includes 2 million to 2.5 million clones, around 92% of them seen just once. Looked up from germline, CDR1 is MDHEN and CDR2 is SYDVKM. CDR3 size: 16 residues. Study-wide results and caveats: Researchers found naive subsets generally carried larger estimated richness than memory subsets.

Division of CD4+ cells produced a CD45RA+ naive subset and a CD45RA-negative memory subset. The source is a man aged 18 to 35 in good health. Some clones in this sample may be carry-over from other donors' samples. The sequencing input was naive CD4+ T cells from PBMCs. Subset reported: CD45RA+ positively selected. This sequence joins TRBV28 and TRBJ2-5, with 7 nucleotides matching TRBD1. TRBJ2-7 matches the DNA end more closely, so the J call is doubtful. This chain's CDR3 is CASSTLGQQSSYEQYF. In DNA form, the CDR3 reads TGTGCCAGCAGTACACTGGGACAGCAGAGCTCCTACGAGCAGTACTTC.